Detailed here is one T cell receptor (beta chain). Its specificity is not known. These oral cavity squamous cell carcinomas were HPV-negative and locally advanced. Clones were read by immunoSEQ multiplex PCR, and TCRdb kept only the in-frame ones, dropping some. The profile shows some 17,000 clones, roughly three fifths of them singletons. The sample belongs to a study of neoadjuvant anti-PD-1 for oral cavity cancer. The wider study: Patients without progression received a fourth nivolumab dose around day 43, then surgical resection on days 50-56.

General study points: With three patients per group, TCR findings need larger cohorts. Treg/Th17 ratio rose with pretreatment blood and fell with post-treatment tumor TCRbeta clonality.

The origin of this receptor is a person aged 35-79 years with oral cavity squamous cell carcinoma. Sequencing was performed on PBMCs, taken before nivolumab (anti-PD-1) treatment.

The DNA for the CDR3 is TGTGCCAGCAGCGCAGGACAGGGGGCGACCGTTCGCGAAAAACTGTTTTTT. It yields the protein CASSAGQGATVREKLFF. This sequence joins TRBV9 and TRBJ1-4; TRBD1 agrees at 11 bases. Germline CDR1 SGDLS, CDR2 YYNGEE. The CDR3 spans 17 residues. The trim removed 3 bases at V and 8 bases at J, leaving 12 bases unmatched.